Listed below are T cell receptor beta chains from one sample, sequenced in a study of regulatory T cells in long-lasting Graves disease. MiXCR, run by TCRdb on the multiplex PCR reads, gives a single entry per CDR3 protein. The sample lists about 320,000 distinct CDR3 sequences, 18% occurring once. Sequences were derived from peripheral blood mononuclear cells (PBMCs), sampled at new diagnosis, from a patient treated with antithyroid drugs. The receptors were gathered from a female donor with Graves disease. The CDR3 runs from the conserved cysteine through the conserved F or W. The D gene is left open where the match is weak. Clone size, where shown, is once, few, many, or a class for clones that have expanded.

TRBV15	TRBJ2-4	few	11	.	TGTGCCACCAGCGGGGCTCGATCGCAGTACTTC	CATSGARSQYF
TRBV6-2/TRBV6-3	TRBJ1-5	few	16	.	TGTGCCAGCAGTGAAATTTTGGGCAGCGGGGATCAGCCCCAGCATTTT	CASSEILGSGDQPQHF
TRBV28	TRBJ2-7	many	13	.	TGTGCCAGCAGTCGTACAGGGCGGGGGGAGCAGTACTTC	CASSRTGRGEQYF
TRBV6-1	TRBJ1-1	.	14	.	TGTGCCAGCAGTGAGTTCGGGGAAAACACTGAAGCTTTCTTT	CASSEFGENTEAFF
TRBV5-1	TRBJ2-5	few	16	TRBD1	TGCGCCAGCAGCCTACCAACAGGGGCACCACAAGAGACCCAGTACTTC	CASSLPTGAPQETQYF
TRBV29-1	TRBJ2-7	few	12	.	TGCAGCGTTGTTGTCTCAAACTACGAGCAGTACTTC	CSVVVSNYEQYF
TRBV5-1	TRBJ2-2	few	17	TRBD1	TGCGCCAGCAGCGTCCGACAGGGAGTGGGGAACGGCGGGGAGCTGTTTTTT	CASSVRQGVGNGGELFF
TRBV6-1	TRBJ2-7	.	14	.	TGTGCCAGCAGTAGCGAGGACGGTAAGAACGAGCAGTACTTC	CASSSEDGKNEQYF
TRBV19	TRBJ2-3	few	15	TRBD1	TGTGCCAGTAGAGGGCAGGGGGCTGGCACAGATACGCAGTATTTT	CASRGQGAGTDTQYF
TRBV10-3	TRBJ2-5	many	14	.	TGTGCCATCAGTGAACAGGGAGGGGGAGAGACCCAGTACTTC	CAISEQGGGETQYF
TRBV3-1	TRBJ2-7	many	12	.	TGTGCCAGCTCATCCGGGGCACTCGAGCAGTACTTC	CASSSGALEQYF
TRBV11-2	TRBJ1-1	many	16	TRBD1	TGTGCCAGCAGCTTAGCCGGGACAGGGGGCGGCACTGAAGCTTTCTTT	CASSLAGTGGGTEAFF
TRBV6-2/TRBV6-3	TRBJ1-5	many	15	TRBD1	TGTGCCAGCAGGGGGGGGACAGGGAAGCTTCAGCCCCAGCATTTT	CASRGGTGKLQPQHF
TRBV10-3	TRBJ2-7	few	13	.	TGTGCCATCGGTGGGGGGGCCACCTACGAGCAGTACTTC	CAIGGGATYEQYF
TRBV25-1	TRBJ1-4	few	15	TRBD1	TGTGCCAGCAGTGTAGGAGGGGGCCTCGGGGAAAAACTGTTTTTT	CASSVGGGLGEKLFF
TRBV10-3	TRBJ1-1	few	13	.	TGTGCCATCAGACAGGTACCTGACACTGAAGCTTCCTTT	CAIRQVPDTEASF
TRBV19	TRBJ1-2	many	16	TRBD1	TGTGCCAGTAGTATCCCTCTGAGGGACAGGCAATATGGCTACACCTTC	CASSIPLRDRQYGYTF
TRBV18	TRBJ2-7	.	15	.	TGTGCCAGCTCACATACCGTTGAGCCCTCCTACGAGCAGTACTTC	CASSHTVEPSYEQYF
TRBV6-1	TRBJ1-3	many	16	TRBD1	TGTGCCAGCAGTCATGGACAGGTTCTAACTGGAAACACCATATATTTT	CASSHGQVLTGNTIYF
TRBV19	TRBJ2-2	.	13	.	TGTGCCAGTAGTTCCGCCCCTATCGGGGAGCTGTTTTTT	CASSSAPIGELFF
TRBV7-9	TRBJ2-7	once	14	TRBD2	TGTGCCAGCAGCATTAGCGGGAGTCGGAACGAGCAGTACTTC	CASSISGSRNEQYF
TRBV29-1	TRBJ2-7	many	13	TRBD2	TGCAGCGTTGAACGCGGGAGCTCCTACGAGCAGTACTTC	CSVERGSSYEQYF
TRBV12-3/TRBV12-4	TRBJ2-3	many	15	.	TGTGCCAGCAGGGAAGGAGACAGAAATTTAGATACGCAGTATTTT	CASREGDRNLDTQYF
TRBV7-7	TRBJ2-3	.	15	.	TGTGCTAGCAGCGCCGTTGTGGGAGGCACAGATACGCAGTATTTT	CASSAVVGGTDTQYF
TRBV12-3/TRBV12-4	TRBJ2-4	many	19	TRBD2	TGTGCCAGCAGTTTTGAGGGACTAGCGGGACGGGATGGGAAAAACATTCAGTACTTC	CASSFEGLAGRDGKNIQYF
TRBV20-1	TRBJ2-7	.	15	TRBD2	TGCAGTGCTAGACCCCATAGCGGGAGGGTGAGTGAGCAGTACTTC	CSARPHSGRVSEQYF
TRBV28	TRBJ2-3	many	17	.	TGTGCCAGCAGAACAGCCCGGGGCGCCCCTAGCACAGATACGCAGTATTTT	CASRTARGAPSTDTQYF